A single sample is the source of the 24 T cell receptor beta chains below, sequenced in a study of Graves' ophthalmopathy and Graves' hyperthyroidism. RNA transcripts provided the template for amplifying TCR beta CDR3 regions. HTBI primers primed a first-round RT-PCR, and a second-round multiplex PCR followed. MiXCR, applied by TCRdb to the multiplex PCR reads, yields one record per CDR3 protein. The sample gives about 740,000 distinct CDR3 sequences, approximately 40% of which show up once; less than 55% is in the top ten. Sample: peripheral blood. The receptor source for this set is an adult man with Graves' ophthalmopathy.

To note about this clonotype: This may stem from a read error, because a much larger clone lies one nucleotide away. This likely comes from a read error, as the CDR3 has no conserved phenylalanine or tryptophan at its end. The chain couples TRBV10-2 to TRBJ2-5, with 9 bases lining up with TRBD2. Germline V lookup: CDR1 WSHSY, CDR2 SAAADI. Trimming cost V 10 bases and J 3 bases; bases outside gene matches: 9. The CDR3 sequence is 14 residues long. This chain's CDR3 is CATCLLAGKETQYV. The CDR3 DNA reads as TGCGCCACCTGCCTCCTAGCGGGGAAAGAGACCCAGTACGTC.

The sample holds many counts of this clonotype. This rearrangement joins TRBV29-1 to TRBJ2-5; TRBD1 is a possible D gene (6 bases). Deletions cut 4 bases from V and 5 bases from J, with 14 bases between. The CDR3 is made up of 13 amino acids. CDR1 is SQVTM, CDR2 ANQGSEA, per germline. As DNA, the CDR3 is TGCAGCGTTGGACAGGCCATCTGGGAGACCCAGTACTTC. Translation gives CSVGQAIWETQYF.

The rearrangement uses TRBV4-1 and TRBJ1-1; unclear D gene. The germline V and J ends were trimmed by 1 base and 7 bases, with 4 bases remaining between them. The CDR3 consists of 11 residues. Germline V gives CDR1 MGHRA, CDR2 YSYEKL. For the CDR3, the DNA is TGCGCCAGCAGCCAAGGGTTTGAAGCTTTCTTT. This codes for CASSQGFEAFF.

This clonotype was observed many times. The chain employs TRBV2 and TRBJ1-2; D gene ambiguous. Germline CDR1 is SNHLY and CDR2 is FYNNEI. Trimming shortened V by 7 bases and J by 2 bases, and 14 bases separated the two germline ends. The CDR3 covers 14 residues. The CDR3 loop reads CASTLNRQNYGYTF. CDR3 DNA: TGTGCCAGCACCTTGAACCGTCAGAACTATGGCTACACCTTC.

The chain carries TRBV7-9 and TRBJ2-2; no clear D gene. Germline V CDR1 and CDR2: SEHNR, FQNEAQ (reference sequence). Trimming took off 3 bases at V and 6 bases at J, with 17 bases between the two ends. CDR3 size: 16 residues. DNA for the CDR3: TGTGCCAGCAGCTTGACCGATTATGAGCTTCCCGGGGAGCTGTTTTTT. This sequence encodes CASSLTDYELPGELFF.

This clonotype was found a few times. V and J are TRBV7-2 and TRBJ1-1, with D hard to call. Germline lookup yields CDR1 SGHTA and CDR2 FQGNSA. The V gene lost 5 bases and the J gene lost 1 base, with 14 bases spanning the gap. The CDR3 length is 15 residues. The CDR3 reads CTSSPRVLKNTEAFF. CDR3 sequence (DNA): TGTACCAGCAGCCCCAGAGTATTGAAGAACACTGAAGCTTTCTTT. The full variable domain, in which reference TRBV7-2 and TRBJ1-1 provide the parts outside the CDR3, is GAGVSQSPSNKVTEKGKDVELRCDPISGHTALYWYRQSLGQGLEFLIYFQGNSAPDKSGLPSDRFSAERTGGSVSTLTIQRTQQEDSAVYLCTSSPRVLKNTEAFFGQGTRLTVV.

The table lists this clonotype with a count of one. One junction end does not reproduce the germline sequence, and a read error may be involved. The J gene is TRBJ1-3, the V gene TRBV24-1, with TRBD1 matching 7 bases. CDR1 and CDR2 (germline): KGHDR, SFDVKD. The CDR3 is 15 amino acids. The CDR3: CASSDEAGGGNTIYF. CDR3 DNA: TGTGCCAGCAGTGATGAGGCAGGGGGAGGGAACACCATATATTTT.

This clonotype was found many times. The chain has TRBV7-6 and TRBJ1-3; the D is unclear. Germline CDR1 reads SGHVS; CDR2 reads FNYEAQ. The CDR3 spans 16 residues. Trimming shortened V by 1 base and J by 1 base, and 11 bases separated the two germline ends. The CDR3: CASSLGPGQSGNTIYF. CDR3 DNA: TGTGCCAGCAGCTTAGGCCCAGGCCAGTCTGGAAACACCATATATTTT.

The V gene is TRBV25-1, the J gene TRBJ1-3, with 9 nucleotides matching TRBD1. CDR1 MGHDK and CDR2 SYGVNS come from the germline V gene. V lost 4 bases to trimming and J lost 9 bases; unmatched junction nucleotides: 10. The CDR3 loop spans 15 amino acids. The CDR3 spells CASSGGQGAGGTIYF. The CDR3, as DNA: TGTGCCAGCAGTGGGGGACAGGGCGCTGGAGGCACCATATATTTT.

This rearrangement joins TRBV20-1 to TRBJ2-7; 7 bases align to TRBD2. Per the germline V gene, CDR1 is DFQATT and CDR2 is SNEGSKA (reference sequence). V was pared by 0 bases and J by 2 bases, with 7 bases of the junction left unmatched. The CDR3 length is 15 residues. DNA of the CDR3: TGCAGTGCTAGAGAGGCGCTAGCGGATACCTACGAGCAGTACTTC. Its protein is CSAREALADTYEQYF.

The chain combines TRBV5-4 with TRBJ2-7; 9 bases map to TRBD2. Germline loops: CDR1 SGHNT, CDR2 YYREEE (reference sequence). The CDR3 extends over 15 amino acids. Trimming removed 4 bases from V and 3 bases from J; junction bases left unmatched: 8. This CDR3 is CASSQEASGNYEQYF. CDR3 nucleotides: TGTGCCAGCAGCCAAGAGGCTAGCGGGAACTACGAGCAGTACTTC.

This clonotype was found a few times. The chain employs TRBV7-2 and TRBJ1-5; perhaps TRBD1 as D (5 bases). The V end was cut by 2 bases, the J end by 4 bases, with 15 bases between. Germline lookup yields CDR1 SGHTA and CDR2 FQGNSA. This CDR3 comprises 16 residues. The CDR3 DNA follows: TGTGCCAGCAGCTTATATTGGCAGGGAATGAATCAGCCCCAGCATTTT. This codes for CASSLYWQGMNQPQHF.

This clonotype was detected many times. V gene TRBV2 combines with J gene TRBJ1-2, with D hard to call. Trimming took off 2 bases at V and 2 bases at J, with 9 bases between the two ends. The CDR3 covers 14 residues. Germline-derived CDR1 and CDR2 are SNHLY and FYNNEI. In DNA, the CDR3 is TGTGCCAGCAGTGAAAGTCGACCGAACTATGGCTACACCTTC. It encodes CASSESRPNYGYTF.

The chain links TRBV28 to TRBJ2-5; 7 bases match TRBD1. The CDR3 loop spans 15 amino acids. J was trimmed by 4 bases and V by 5 bases; bases with no gene match: 10. Germline V gene sequence: CDR1 MDHEN, CDR2 SYDVKM. The CDR3 region is CASSLVLGQAETQYF. The CDR3 DNA reads TGTGCCAGCAGTCTAGTACTTGGACAGGCAGAGACCCAGTACTTC.

There are a few counts of this clonotype. J is TRBJ1-2 and V is TRBV2; tentative D call: TRBD1 (6 bases). The CDR3 totals 14 residues. Trimming cost V 4 bases and J 7 bases, with 16 bases left between them. CDR1 is SNHLY and CDR2 is FYNNEI in the germline V gene. CDR3 sequence reads: CASSVSGDRGGYTF. CDR3 DNA: TGTGCCAGCAGTGTATCAGGGGATCGTGGTGGCTACACCTTC.

This clonotype has a handful of counts. This chain joins TRBV7-2 and TRBJ2-2; the match to TRBD1 covers 8 bases. Germline V gives CDR1 SGHTA, CDR2 FQGNSA. V lost 10 bases and J lost 2; bases outside the gene matches: 12. The CDR3 is made up of 16 amino acids. Written as DNA, the CDR3 is TGTGCCACCCGTGTTCAGGGACAGGCAAACACCGGGGAGCTGTTTTTT. The encoded protein is CATRVQGQANTGELFF.

V is TRBV25-1 and J is TRBJ1-1, with 8 positions matching TRBD1. CDR3 length: 17 residues. Losses at the gene ends were 5 bases for V and 0 bases for J; bases not matched to a gene: 11. CDR1 MGHDK and CDR2 SYGVNS come from the germline V gene. CDR3 protein: CASSLSRQGHMNTEAFF. The CDR3 nucleotides read TGTGCCAGCAGTTTGTCGAGACAGGGGCACATGAACACTGAAGCTTTCTTT.

This clonotype was counted a few times. J is TRBJ2-7 and V is TRBV12-3 or TRBV12-4; no clear D gene. The CDR3 is 12 residues long. The V end lost 7 bases, the J end lost 3 bases, and 10 bases lay between the germline ends. This CDR3 is CASISPDYEQYF. In DNA, the CDR3 is TGTGCCAGCATTAGCCCCGACTACGAGCAGTACTTC.

This sequence joins TRBV2 and TRBJ1-2; D might be TRBD1 (5 bases). CDR3 size: 13 residues. V was cut by 11 bases and J by 4 bases, with 17 bases left in between. Germline V gene sequence: CDR1 SNHLY, CDR2 FYNNEI. The DNA for the CDR3 is TGTGCCTGGAGTCGGACACTGGCCTATGGCTACACCTTC. Encoded protein: CAWSRTLAYGYTF.

This clonotype has a count of ten or more. The gene calls are TRBV29-1 and TRBJ2-7; 9 bases are shared with TRBD1. Germline V lookup: CDR1 SQVTM, CDR2 ANQGSEA. Trimming removed 3 bases from V and 7 bases from J; junction bases left unmatched: 7. The length of the CDR3 is 13 residues. CDR3 residues: CSVDDRGSQEQYF. CDR3 DNA sequence: TGCAGCGTTGACGACAGGGGGTCACAAGAGCAGTACTTC.

V gene TRBV11-1 combines with J gene TRBJ2-2; the D is unclear. With 1 base removed from V and 1 base from J, the gap between germline ends came to 7 bases. Germline V lookup: CDR1 SGHAT, CDR2 FQDESV (reference sequence). CDR3 length: 15 amino acids. The CDR3 nucleotides read TGTGCCAGCAGCTTAGGCAGGATGAACACCGGGGAGCTGTTTTTT. Its protein product is CASSLGRMNTGELFF.

V and J are TRBV11-1 and TRBJ2-3; no firm D call. The germline CDR1 and CDR2 sequences are SGHAT and FQDESV (reference sequence). The CDR3 is 16 amino acids. The V end was cut by 2 bases, the J end by 0 bases, with 12 bases between. The CDR3 DNA follows: TGTGCCAGCAGCTTAACGCCCGCCGCTAGCACAGATACGCAGTATTTT. As protein: CASSLTPAASTDTQYF.

On this clonotype: An end of the junction does not agree with germline; a read error may underlie this. V and J are TRBV7-8 and TRBJ1-2; perhaps TRBD1 as D (5 bases). Germline CDR1 reads SGHVS; CDR2 reads FQNEAQ. The CDR3 runs 14 residues. CDR3: CASSLEGDHYGHTF. For the CDR3, the DNA is TGTGCCAGCAGCTTAGAAGGGGACCACTATGGCCACACCTTC.

The V and J genes are TRBV25-1 and TRBJ1-4; D might be TRBD1 (5 bases). The CDR3 loop spans 13 amino acids. Per the germline V gene, CDR1 is MGHDK and CDR2 is SYGVNS. Trimming shortened V by 3 bases and J by 8 bases, and 10 bases separated the two germline ends. CDR3 DNA: TGTGCCAGCAGTGATTTGGAGGGGGAAAAACTGTTTTTT. Translation gives CASSDLEGEKLFF.